The present T cell receptor (beta chain) was sequenced within a study of blood T cell repertoires in COVID-19. Across the whole study: The origin of the acute and convalescent COVID-19 samples was the United States, Italy and Spain. Nucleic acid was either cDNA or gDNA, and it came from T cells, B-cell-depleted T cells, or PBMCs.

In the authors' methods: Estimation of nucleated cell counts relied on the amplification of reference gene primers. Method: immunoSEQ multiplex PCR; TCRdb's copy keeps in-frame clones and lacks some. The V and J calls and clone size come from that table; D and trimming were worked out from the DNA. The sample consists of roughly 50,000 clones, 85% of them appearing once. This clone came up once. V trimming: 6 bases; J trimming: 0 bases; junction bases outside the gene matches: 5. The CDR3 loop spans 17 amino acids. Germline CDR1 LGHNA, CDR2 YSLEER. The sample comprised peripheral blood. V and J are TRBV4-3 and TRBJ2-2; 12 nucleotides agree with TRBD2. The source is a human donor in a cohort sampled during active COVID-19. For the CDR3, the DNA is TGCGCCAGCAGGCGACTAGCGGGAGAGGCGAACACCGGGGAGCTGTTTTTT. It is translated as CASRRLAGEANTGELFF.